Each of the 9 T cell receptor beta chains below was sequenced from the same sample in a study of blood T cell repertoires in COVID-19. Using immunoSEQ multiplex PCR, the repertoire was profiled, and TCRdb retains in-frame clones only, with some absent. The sample yields approximately 72,000 clones, approximately 88% seen once. Sequencing input: peripheral blood. Receptor source: a man aged 45-60 years with active COVID-19.

The gene calls are TRBV7-2 and TRBJ2-5; perhaps TRBD1 as D (6 bases). V lost 1 base and J 5 bases, leaving 11 bases between the germline ends. Looked up from germline, CDR1 is SGHTA and CDR2 is FQGNSA. The CDR3 has 14 residues. CDR3 residues: CASSLEQGGETQYF. DNA of the CDR3: TGTGCCAGCAGCTTAGAACAGGGCGGGGAGACCCAGTACTTC.

The chain uses TRBV5-4 and TRBJ2-2; D is perhaps TRBD2 (5 bases). With 4 bases removed from V and 8 bases from J, the gap between germline ends came to 12 bases. Germline values: CDR1 SGHNT, CDR2 YYREEE (reference sequence). This CDR3 has 13 amino acids. For the CDR3, the DNA is TGTGCCAGCAGCCGGACTGGCCCTGGGGAGCTGTTTTTT. This codes for CASSRTGPGELFF.

The J gene is TRBJ2-7, the V gene TRBV7-9; D not certain. Germline-derived CDR1 and CDR2 are SEHNR and FQNEAQ (reference sequence). The CDR3 contains 14 residues. Trimming took 2 bases from V and 0 from J, leaving 8 bases between them. The CDR3 coding sequence is TGTGCCAGCAGCTTATCTGTGAGCTCCTACGAGCAGTACTTC. Translated: CASSLSVSSYEQYF.

This clone was picked up one time. This CDR3 reads CSVVGVWGRENTEAFF. CDR3 nucleotides: TGCAGCGTTGTGGGCGTCTGGGGGCGCGAGAACACTGAAGCTTTCTTT. This rearrangement joins TRBV29-1 to TRBJ1-1, with D tentatively TRBD1 (6 bases). Deletions cut 4 bases from V and 1 base from J, with 19 bases between. CDR1 SQVTM and CDR2 ANQGSEA come from the germline V gene. The CDR3 sequence is 16 residues long.

The table lists this clone with a count of one. J is TRBJ2-1 and V is TRBV6-6; a possible D gene is TRBD1 (5 bases). The V end was cut by 4 bases, the J end by 0 bases, with 10 bases between. The CDR3 is 15 amino acids. Germline values: CDR1 MNHNY, CDR2 SVGAGI (reference sequence). The CDR3 DNA follows: TGTGCCAGCAGTTCCGACAGTTACTCCTACAATGAGCAGTTCTTC. Translating gives CASSSDSYSYNEQFF.

This clone was counted once. The CDR3 here is CASSRGLAGSYEQYF. In nucleotides, the CDR3 is TGTGCCAGCTCCAGGGGGCTAGCGGGATCCTACGAGCAGTACTTC. The gene calls are TRBV2 and TRBJ2-7; D possibly corresponds to TRBD2 (9 bases). The CDR3 runs to 15 residues. Germline V CDR1 and CDR2: SNHLY, FYNNEI. Trimming took 8 bases from V and 1 from J, leaving 18 bases between them. Full variable domain (missing parts from reference TRBV2 and TRBJ2-7): EPEVTQTPSHQVTQMGQEVILRCVPISNHLYFYWYRQILGQKVEFLVSFYNNEISEKSEIFDDQFSVERPDGSNFTLKIRSTKLEDSAMYFCASSRGLAGSYEQYFGPGTRLTVT.

The chain combines TRBV10-3 with TRBJ2-7; TRBD1 matches at 7 bases. The length of the CDR3 is 14 residues. J was trimmed by 3 bases and V by 0 bases; bases with no gene match: 2. Germline loops: CDR1 ENHRY, CDR2 SYGVKD. CDR3 sequence reads: CAISESGTDYEQYF. The DNA for the CDR3 is TGTGCCATCAGTGAGTCTGGGACAGACTACGAGCAGTACTTC.

This clone is a singleton in its sample. This chain connects TRBV19 to TRBJ2-3, with a tentative D call TRBD2 (7 bases). The V gene lost 6 bases and the J gene lost 3 bases, with 19 bases spanning the gap. This CDR3 spans 16 amino acids. Germline V lookup: CDR1 LNHDA, CDR2 SQIVND (reference sequence). CDR3 coding DNA: TGTGCCAGTAGCCTTAGCTGGGGGGGGGCGACAGATACGCAGTATTTT. Translating it yields CASSLSWGGATDTQYF. Variable domain in full (rest from reference TRBV19 and TRBJ2-3): DGGITQSPKYLFRKEGQNVTLSCEQNLNHDAMYWYRQDPGQGLRLIYYSQIVNDFQKGDIAEGYSVSREKKESFPLTVTSAQKNPTAFYLCASSLSWGGATDTQYFGPGTRLTVL.

The rearrangement joins TRBV6-5 to TRBJ2-1, with TRBD1 matching over 8 bases. Germline V gene lookup returns CDR1 MNHEY and CDR2 SVGAGI. The CDR3 covers 15 residues. V lost 6 bases, J lost 0 bases, and 4 bases stayed unmatched. The CDR3 loop is CASSPTGGSYNEQFF. The DNA of the CDR3 is TGTGCCAGCAGCCCAACAGGGGGCTCCTACAATGAGCAGTTCTTC.